The 15 T cell receptor beta chains below come from one sample, sequenced in a study of OX40 agonist ivuxolimab in advanced cancers. The assay was immunoSEQ multiplex PCR, and TCRdb's table has in-frame clones only and misses some. The repertoire has 65,000 to 100,000 clones, around 94% of them found once; the top ten carry 9.6%. The sequencing here drew on CD4+ or CD8+ T cells sorted from blood, taken in a trial of the OX40 agonist ivuxolimab. These receptors were obtained from an adult with an advanced solid tumor such as melanoma, head and neck, liver or kidney cancer.

The genes are TRBV7-6 and TRBJ2-1, with 9 positions matching TRBD2. The CDR3 has 18 residues. The ends lost 5 bases at V and 5 bases at J; junction bases unmatched: 16. The V gene's germline CDR1 is SGHVS and CDR2 FNYEAQ. CDR3 in DNA: TGTGCCAGCAGCCACCCCCTCTCCGGGACTAGCAGAAACAATGAGCAGTTCTTC. It encodes CASSHPLSGTSRNNEQFF.

The J gene is TRBJ2-3, the V gene TRBV7-9, with 10 bases matching TRBD2. The CDR3 totals 17 residues. In germline, CDR1 is SEHNR, CDR2 FQNEAQ (reference sequence). V dropped 1 base and J dropped 2; count of bases not matched to a gene: 6. In DNA, the CDR3 is TGTGCCAGCAGCTTAGAAGGGACTAGCGAAATCACAGATACGCAGTATTTT. It codes for CASSLEGTSEITDTQYF. Complete variable domain (other parts from reference TRBV7-9 and TRBJ2-3): DTGVSQNPRHKITKRGQNVTFRCDPISEHNRLYWYRQTLGQGPEFLTYFQNEAQLEKSRLLSDRFSAERPKGSFSTLEIQRTEQGDSAMYLCASSLEGTSEITDTQYFGPGTRLTVL.

This clone was observed once. The CDR3 nucleotides read TGTGCCTGCGCTGGGGTTAGCGGGGGGTTCAGCACAGATACGCAGTATTTT. It specifies CACAGVSGGFSTDTQYF. The J gene is TRBJ2-3, the V gene TRBV27; 10 positions agree with TRBD2. Germline V lookup: CDR1 MNHEY, CDR2 SMNVEV (reference sequence). The CDR3 has 17 amino acids. V lost 11 bases to trimming and J lost 0 bases; unmatched junction nucleotides: 14.

The CDR3 nucleotides are TGTGCCAGTAGTGTCAACTCCCTAGTAGCTTTCTTT. Its protein product is CASSVNSLVAFF. This chain connects TRBV19 to TRBJ1-1, with D unclear. The CDR3 consists of 12 residues. The V end lost 5 bases, the J end lost 10 bases, and 14 bases lay between the germline ends. CDR1 and CDR2 from the germline V gene are LNHDA and SQIVND (reference sequence).

The chain couples TRBV11-2 to TRBJ1-1; D remains ambiguous. The V end lost 3 bases, the J end lost 0 bases, and 11 bases lay between the germline ends. The CDR3 contains 15 residues. Germline V gives CDR1 SGHAT, CDR2 FQNNGV. CDR3 DNA: TGTGCCAGCAGCTTTTCGAGCAACTTGAACACTGAAGCTTTCTTT. Encoded protein: CASSFSSNLNTEAFF.

Here the CDR3 DNA reads TGTGCCAGCAGCGTAGTGGGCAGCCGATCTAACTATGGCTACACCTTC. Its protein product is CASSVVGSRSNYGYTF. The chain has TRBV9 and TRBJ1-2, with D unresolved. The ends were cut back, 0 bases at V and 0 bases at J, with 12 bases in the middle. The CDR3 has 16 amino acids. Germline CDR1 and CDR2: SGDLS and YYNGEE. Full variable domain (rest looked up from reference TRBV9 and TRBJ1-2): DSGVTQTPKHLITATGQRVTLRCSPRSGDLSVYWYQQSLDQGLQFLIQYYNGEERAKGNILERFSAQQFPDLHSELNLSSLELGDSALYFCASSVVGSRSNYGYTFGSGTRLTVV.

This chain connects TRBV9 to TRBJ2-2; no clear D gene. Trimming pared 4 bases from V and 5 bases from J, leaving 15 bases between. CDR1 and CDR2 (germline): SGDLS, YYNGEE. CDR3 length equals 15 residues. For the CDR3, the DNA is TGTGCCAGCAGCATCGTCCCGGACCGGACCGGGGAGCTGTTTTTT. Encoded protein: CASSIVPDRTGELFF. Full variable domain (rest looked up from reference TRBV9 and TRBJ2-2): DSGVTQTPKHLITATGQRVTLRCSPRSGDLSVYWYQQSLDQGLQFLIQYYNGEERAKGNILERFSAQQFPDLHSELNLSSLELGDSALYFCASSIVPDRTGELFFGEGSRLTVL.

The chain carries TRBV6-1 and TRBJ1-3; 7 bases are a match to TRBD1. V dropped 4 bases and J dropped 3; count of bases not matched to a gene: 6. The germline gives CDR1 MNHNS, CDR2 SASEGT. The CDR3 sequence is 15 residues long. The CDR3 region has the DNA TGTGCCAGCAGTGCGAGACAGGGCTATGGAAACACCATATATTTT. It is translated as CASSARQGYGNTIYF.

The V gene is TRBV18, the J gene TRBJ2-3; a possible D gene is TRBD1 (5 bases). Germline CDR1 and CDR2: KGHSH and LQKENI. Trimming cost V 2 bases and J 4 bases, with 10 bases left between them. This CDR3 spans 14 amino acids. The CDR3 bases are TGTGCCAGCTCACCATCAGGGAACCCAGATACGCAGTATTTT. Translation: CASSPSGNPDTQYF.

This sequence joins TRBV6-6 and TRBJ1-4; TRBD1 matches at 9 bases. Germline V CDR1 and CDR2: MNHNY, SVGAGI (reference sequence). The CDR3 length is 13 residues. Trimming took 6 bases from V and 8 from J; bases not matched to a gene: 4. This CDR3 is CASRDRGGEKLFF. The CDR3 DNA sequence: TGTGCCAGCAGGGACAGGGGTGGGGAAAAACTGTTTTTT.

V gene TRBV27 combines with J gene TRBJ1-5; D is possibly TRBD1 (6 bases). The V gene's germline CDR1 is MNHEY and CDR2 SMNVEV (reference sequence). This CDR3 region has 14 residues. The V end was cut by 5 bases, the J end by 7 bases, with 15 bases between. CDR3 sequence (DNA): TGTGCCAGCAGTACCTCAACAGGGTCACAGCCCCAGCATTTT. This translates into CASSTSTGSQPQHF.

The chain combines TRBV27 with TRBJ2-7; 9 bases match TRBD1. V was pared by 5 bases and J by 3 bases, with 11 bases of the junction left unmatched. This CDR3 is built from 16 residues. Germline V CDR1 and CDR2: MNHEY, SMNVEV (reference sequence). The CDR3 DNA reads TGTGCCAGCAGTCCCCCCTCACAGGGGGCAATCTACGAGCAGTACTTC. This translates into CASSPPSQGAIYEQYF.

The CDR3 nucleotides are TGCGCCAGCAGCCCCGAGGAGTGGTCGTACAATGAGCAGTTCTTC. The encoded protein is CASSPEEWSYNEQFF. J is TRBJ2-1 and V is TRBV4-1; unclear D gene. The germline V gene has CDR1 MGHRA and CDR2 YSYEKL. V was clipped by 4 bases and J by 4 bases, with 14 bases between them. This CDR3 is built from 15 residues.

This clone was seen a handful of times. V and J are TRBV7-9 and TRBJ1-6; 7 positions match TRBD1. The CDR3 spans 14 residues. J gave up 8 bases and V 5 bases, and 6 bases lay outside the gene matches. In germline, CDR1 is SEHNR, CDR2 FQNEAQ (reference sequence). Here the CDR3 reads CASSVPGQHSPLHF. The CDR3 bases are TGTGCCAGCAGCGTACCGGGACAGCATTCACCCCTCCACTTT. Based on the CDR3 plus reference TRBV7-9 and TRBJ1-6, the full variable domain is DTGVSQNPRHKITKRGQNVTFRCDPISEHNRLYWYRQTLGQGPEFLTYFQNEAQLEKSRLLSDRFSAERPKGSFSTLEIQRTEQGDSAMYLCASSVPGQHSPLHFGNGTRLTVT.

The V gene is TRBV7-9, the J gene TRBJ1-4; no definite D call. Trimming removed 0 bases from V and 6 bases from J, with 14 bases in between. CDR1 and CDR2 from the germline V gene are SEHNR and FQNEAQ (reference sequence). This CDR3 has 16 amino acids. The DNA for the CDR3 is TGTGCCAGCAGCTTAGCAGGAGAGGGCGAGTATGAAAAACTGTTTTTT. Its translation: CASSLAGEGEYEKLFF.